This is a list of T cell receptor beta chains from one sample in a study of blood T cell repertoires in COVID-19. Data came from immunoSEQ multiplex PCR; TCRdb stores just in-frame clones and leaves some out. This sample has about 370,000 clones, with 75% to 90% found just once. Sequenced input: PBMCs or T cells enriched from blood (not recorded which). The source is a man between 18 and 29 years old who had recovered from COVID-19. CDR3s include the opening cysteine and the closing phenylalanine or tryptophan. The D gene is left open where the match is weak. Size values are once, few and many counts, or a class for expanded clones, and some rows have none.

v_call	j_call	d_call	clone_size	cdr3_aa	cdr3_nt
TRBV4-3	TRBJ2-3	TRBD2	.	CASSRGLAGTGTDTQYF	TGCGCCAGCAGCCGAGGACTAGCGGGGACAGGGACAGATACGCAGTATTTT
TRBV7-2	TRBJ2-5	TRBD1	.	CASSTGTVGETQYF	TGTGCCAGCAGCACCGGGACAGTGGGAGAGACCCAGTACTTC
TRBV7-9	TRBJ2-7	TRBD1	.	CASSLGPGQGSVEQYF	TGTGCCAGCAGCTTGGGACCGGGACAGGGTTCCGTCGAGCAGTACTTC
TRBV5-1	TRBJ2-3	.	.	CASSPGRGGRWSDTQYF	TGCGCCAGCAGCCCTGGAAGGGGGGGGCGCTGGTCAGATACGCAGTATTTT
TRBV7-6	TRBJ1-2	.	.	CASASTYSSGYTF	TGTGCCAGCGCCTCCACTTATAGTTCTGGCTACACCTTC
TRBV5-1	TRBJ1-2	TRBD1	.	CASSLNRQGYGGYTF	TGCGCCAGCAGCTTGAACAGACAGGGATATGGCGGCTACACCTTC
TRBV23-1	TRBJ1-2	TRBD1	.	CASSQGIGQGEDKVGYTF	TGCGCCAGCAGTCAAGGGATCGGGCAGGGGGAGGATAAAGTGGGCTACACCTTC
TRBV27	TRBJ1-2	TRBD1	few	CASSSYVAGTGGRGYTF	TGTGCCAGCAGTTCCTACGTCGCCGGGACAGGGGGCCGGGGCTACACCTTC
TRBV5-1	TRBJ1-1	.	.	CASSLETGNTEAFF	TGCGCCAGCAGCTTGGAAACAGGGAACACTGAAGCTTTCTTT
TRBV2	TRBJ2-7	.	.	CASSERRNSYEQYF	TGTGCCAGCAGTGAGCGGAGAAATTCCTACGAGCAGTACTTC
TRBV4-2	TRBJ2-1	TRBD2	.	CASSQEGFSGGAGEQFF	TGTGCCAGCAGCCAAGAGGGTTTTAGCGGGGGGGCCGGTGAGCAGTTCTTC
TRBV7-8	TRBJ1-1	TRBD1	.	CASSPHTGVPEAFF	TGTGCCAGCAGCCCTCATACAGGGGTCCCTGAAGCTTTCTTT
TRBV9	TRBJ2-3	TRBD1	.	CASSRDGAGTGADTQYF	TGTGCCAGCAGTCGGGATGGCGCGGGGACAGGGGCAGATACGCAGTATTTT
TRBV15	TRBJ2-7	.	.	CATSRQGYYEQYF	TGTGCCACCAGCAGGCAGGGTTATTACGAGCAGTACTTC
TRBV5-8	TRBJ2-1	.	.	CASSLEWTGYNEQFF	TGTGCCAGCAGCTTGGAGTGGACGGGATACAATGAGCAGTTCTTC
TRBV28	TRBJ2-2	TRBD2	few	CASSFQGLAFGGELFF	TGTGCCAGCAGTTTTCAAGGACTAGCGTTTGGCGGGGAGCTGTTTTTT